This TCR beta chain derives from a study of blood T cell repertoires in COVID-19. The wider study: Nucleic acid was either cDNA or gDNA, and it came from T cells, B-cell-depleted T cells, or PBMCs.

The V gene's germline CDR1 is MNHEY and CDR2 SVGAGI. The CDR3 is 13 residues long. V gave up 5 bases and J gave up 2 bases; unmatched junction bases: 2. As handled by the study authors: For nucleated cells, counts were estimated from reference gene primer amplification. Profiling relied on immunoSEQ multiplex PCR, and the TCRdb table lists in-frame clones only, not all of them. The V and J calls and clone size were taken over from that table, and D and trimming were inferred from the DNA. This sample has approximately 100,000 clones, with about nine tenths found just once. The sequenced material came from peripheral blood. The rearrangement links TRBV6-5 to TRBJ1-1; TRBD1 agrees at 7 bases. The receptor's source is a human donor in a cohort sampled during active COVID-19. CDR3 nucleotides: TGTGCCAGCAGTCGGGACAGTAACACTGAAGCTTTCTTT. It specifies CASSRDSNTEAFF.